One and the same sample provided the 15 T cell receptor beta chains below, sequenced in a study of blood T cells in healthy people across ages (dated by TCRdb to between 2014 and 2017). Library method: 5' RACE. Sequencer: Illumina HiSeq 2500. The second PCR ran for about 6 to 11 cycles and used a J-beta primer mix along with a sample-barcoded 5' primer. TCRdb reprocessed the public reads (quality trimming at Q25 with fastp, clone calling with MiXCR) and kept in-frame beta chains. CDR3 protein duplicates are merged, each entry listing the most common genes and DNA. Within this sample are approximately 800,000 distinct CDR3 sequences, with 62% of them counted one time only. 25% to 30% of the sample goes to the ten largest clones. Source material: blood. These receptors all come from a man younger than 45 in good health.

This clonotype occurred once. At one of its ends the junction is not consistent with the germline gene, which may arise from a read error. The rearrangement links TRBV9 to TRBJ2-1; TRBD2 might be the D (6 bases). CDR3 size: 17 residues. Germline CDR1 SGDLS, CDR2 YYNGEE. The CDR3 is CASSVGGGTLSYNKQFF. The CDR3 nucleotides are TGTGCCAGCAGCGTAGGCGGCGGGACGCTCTCCTACAATAAGCAGTTCTTC. Full variable domain (remainder filled in from reference TRBV9 and TRBJ2-1): DSGVTQTPKHLITATGQRVTLRCSPRSGDLSVYWYQQSLDQGLQFLIQYYNGEERAKGNILERFSAQQFPDLHSELNLSSLELGDSALYFCASSVGGGTLSYNKQFFGPGTRLTVL.

The chain carries TRBV7-2 and TRBJ2-5, with TRBD1 matching over 11 bases. The CDR3 extends over 14 amino acids. Germline CDR1 and CDR2: SGHTA and FQGNSA. Unmatched junction bases numbered 4, after V lost 5 bases and J lost 5 bases. The DNA of the CDR3 is TGTGCCAGCAGCCAAAGGGACAGGGGGGAGACCCAGTACTTC. This gives the protein CASSQRDRGETQYF.

The genes are TRBV20-1 and TRBJ1-5, with a possible D match to TRBD1 (5 bases). Germline V CDR1 and CDR2: DFQATT, SNEGSKA (reference sequence). Trimming cost V 3 bases and J 6 bases, with 18 bases left between them. This CDR3 comprises 15 residues. In DNA form, the CDR3 reads TGCAGTGCTAGCCAGGGCGCGGATTTCTTTCAGCCCCAGCATTTT. This gives the protein CSASQGADFFQPQHF.

This clonotype was picked up a small number of times. The J gene is TRBJ2-1, the V gene TRBV3-1; weak D call: TRBD2 (6 bases). Germline V CDR1 and CDR2: LGHDT, YNNKEL (reference sequence). Trimming took 1 base from V and 4 from J, leaving 14 bases between them. CDR3 length: 16 residues. The CDR3 region has the DNA TGTGCCAGCAGCCAAGTTGATAGCGGCCGGTACAATGAGCAGTTCTTC. Amino acid sequence: CASSQVDSGRYNEQFF.

This chain joins TRBV29-1 and TRBJ2-1; D is possibly TRBD1 (6 bases). Trimming cost V 2 bases and J 9 bases, with 14 bases left between them. Germline CDR1 and CDR2: SQVTM and ANQGSEA. There are 13 residues in the CDR3. The CDR3 nucleotides are TGCAGCGTTGAATCGGACAGCGCGGGTGAGCAGTTCTTC. This gives the protein CSVESDSAGEQFF.

The J gene is TRBJ1-4, the V gene TRBV7-8; the D is unclear. Germline CDR1 is SGHVS and CDR2 is FQNEAQ. This CDR3 spans 12 amino acids. V was shortened by 5 bases and J by 13 bases, with 14 bases between the two germline ends. As DNA, the CDR3 is TGTGCCAGCAGCCCCCGCGGCCTTCGACTGTTTTTT. Translation: CASSPRGLRLFF.

This chain joins TRBV6-2 or TRBV6-3 and TRBJ2-1; a weak D match, TRBD1 (6 bases). This CDR3 spans 14 amino acids. V was pared by 4 bases and J by 5 bases, with 12 bases between. Germline assignment: CDR1 MNHEY and CDR2 SVGEGT. The CDR3 reads CASSSSGTHNEQFF. CDR3 in DNA: TGTGCCAGCAGTTCCTCCGGGACACACAATGAGCAGTTCTTC.

V usage is TRBV12-3 or TRBV12-4 and J usage is TRBJ2-5; D remains unclear. V lost 7 bases and J lost 11, with 20 bases in between. This CDR3 is 13 amino acids long. The CDR3 spells CASKDFLAYAQYF. The CDR3 nucleotides read TGTGCCAGCAAGGATTTCCTCGCCTACGCGCAGTACTTC.

In regard to this clonotype: One base away lies a much larger clone, so this may be a sequencing read error. The rearrangement joins TRBV7-2 to TRBJ2-7, with TRBD2 matching over 8 bases. Germline assignment: CDR1 SGHTA and CDR2 FQGNSA. The CDR3 length is 16 residues. CDR3 nucleotides: TGTGCCAGCAGCCTTCCGGGGGGGCTCAACTCCGACGAGCAGTACTTC. Its translation is CASSLPGGLNSDEQYF.

The V call is TRBV29-1, the J call TRBJ2-7, with D possibly being TRBD1 (6 bases). The V end was cut by 5 bases, the J end by 4 bases, with 12 bases between. The CDR3 contains 12 residues. Germline assignment: CDR1 SQVTM and CDR2 ANQGSEA. The CDR3: CSVSLGQYEQYF. Here the CDR3 DNA reads TGCAGCGTTTCTCTCGGACAGTACGAGCAGTACTTC.

The rearrangement joins TRBV9 to TRBJ2-3; 10 positions agree with TRBD1. The CDR3 runs to 16 residues. Trimming cost V 3 bases and J 7 bases; bases outside gene matches: 11. Germline CDR1 is SGDLS and CDR2 is YYNGEE. The CDR3 here is CASSASGQGRTNTQYF. CDR3 DNA sequence: TGTGCCAGCAGCGCCTCGGGACAGGGGCGTACGAATACGCAGTATTTT.

The chain combines TRBV3-1 with TRBJ2-3, with 9 bases matching TRBD2. Trimming removed 4 bases from V and 4 bases from J; junction bases left unmatched: 9. CDR1 LGHDT and CDR2 YNNKEL come from the germline V gene (reference sequence). The CDR3 runs to 16 residues. CDR3 in amino acids: CASSPLRGLAADTQYF. CDR3 nucleotide sequence: TGTGCCAGCAGCCCCCTAAGGGGACTAGCTGCAGATACGCAGTATTTT.

The chain recombines TRBV9 with TRBJ1-4, with 8 bases fitting TRBD1. The CDR3 covers 17 residues. Germline loops: CDR1 SGDLS, CDR2 YYNGEE. V lost 4 bases to trimming and J lost 6 bases; unmatched junction nucleotides: 14. DNA of the CDR3: TGTGCCAGCAGCACTGGACAGGGACGGAGAATAGATGAAAAACTGTTTTTT. It encodes CASSTGQGRRIDEKLFF.

This chain links TRBV5-8 with TRBJ2-7, with D hard to call. Trimming stripped 0 bases from V and 5 bases from J, with 6 bases between. Germline values: CDR1 SGHTS, CDR2 YDEGEE. The CDR3 consists of 12 residues. CDR3 amino acids: CASSLDDNEQYF. CDR3 nucleotides: TGTGCCAGCAGCTTGGACGACAACGAGCAGTACTTC.

This chain uses TRBV7-2 with TRBJ2-2; TRBD2 aligns across 10 bases. The CDR3 totals 16 residues. V was pared by 5 bases and J by 6 bases, with 9 bases of the junction left unmatched. The germline CDR1 and CDR2 sequences are SGHTA and FQGNSA. The CDR3 region has the DNA TGTGCCAGCAGCCCCCAAAGCGGGGGGGCTTCCGGGGAGCTGTTTTTT. Its protein product is CASSPQSGGASGELFF. Combining the CDR3 with reference TRBV7-2 and TRBJ2-2 gives the whole variable domain GAGVSQSPSNKVTEKGKDVELRCDPISGHTALYWYRQSLGQGLEFLIYFQGNSAPDKSGLPSDRFSAERTGGSVSTLTIQRTQQEDSAVYLCASSPQSGGASGELFFGEGSRLTVL.